This TCR beta chain comes out of a study of a mutant IDH1 vaccine in newly diagnosed glioma. Looking at the study overall: Treated patients were roughly 62% male, roughly 40% female, mean age 40.4 years. Beforehand, treatment had been radiotherapy, temozolomide, or both; the majority received both.

Indicated time point: week 11, during vaccination. Alongside topical imiquimod, each dose of vaccine comprised 300 ug of mutant IDH1 20-mer peptide. New WHO grade 3 or 4 astrocytomas that were IDH1-mutant and ATRX-lost had been found in donors. As for this clone: The antigen is undetermined.

Trimming at V came to 0 bases and at J to 12 bases, leaving 12 bases not matched to a gene. The CDR3 totals 17 residues. Germline loops: CDR1 SGDLS, CDR2 YYNGEE. Generated by immunoSEQ multiplex PCR, the TCRdb table keeps only in-frame clones and is missing some. Altogether 60,000 to 75,000 clones are present, more than 80% being singletons, with the ten largest covering roughly 3.5%. V gene TRBV9 combines with J gene TRBJ1-4, with 12 bases aligning to TRBD1. Sequenced material: PBMCs, taken from a glioma patient whose treatment included an IDH1 peptide vaccine. The receptor was isolated from a man aged 25 to 45 with glioma. CDR3 sequence: CASSVGPTPGQGAELFF. In DNA, the CDR3 is TGTGCCAGCAGCGTAGGCCCGACACCGGGACAGGGGGCTGAACTGTTTTTT.